What follows is one T cell receptor beta chain and its context. CDR1 is LGHDT, CDR2 YNNKEL, per germline (reference sequence). This CDR3 has 14 residues. With V trimmed by 6 bases and J by 4 bases, 2 bases remained unmatched. These data come from a study of blood T cell repertoires in COVID-19. Overall study context: Acute and convalescent COVID-19 samples came from the United States, Italy and Spain. T cells, B-cell-depleted T cells, or PBMCs provided the cDNA or gDNA that served as material.

Source study methods: Quantification of nucleated cells was approximated via reference gene primer amplification. Profiling relied on immunoSEQ multiplex PCR, and the TCRdb table lists in-frame clones only, not all of them. That table gives V, J and clone size, and the DNA gave D and trimming. The sample yields some 180,000 clones, more than 75% seen once. The sequence was collected from a man aged 40-49 years with active or convalescent COVID-19. Specimen: peripheral blood. The rearrangement links TRBV3-1 (or the pseudogene TRBV3-2) to TRBJ2-3, with 12 bases matching TRBD2. CDR3 in amino acids: CASSRLAGADTQYF. Written as DNA, the CDR3 is TGTGCCAGCAGTCGACTAGCGGGAGCAGATACGCAGTATTTT.